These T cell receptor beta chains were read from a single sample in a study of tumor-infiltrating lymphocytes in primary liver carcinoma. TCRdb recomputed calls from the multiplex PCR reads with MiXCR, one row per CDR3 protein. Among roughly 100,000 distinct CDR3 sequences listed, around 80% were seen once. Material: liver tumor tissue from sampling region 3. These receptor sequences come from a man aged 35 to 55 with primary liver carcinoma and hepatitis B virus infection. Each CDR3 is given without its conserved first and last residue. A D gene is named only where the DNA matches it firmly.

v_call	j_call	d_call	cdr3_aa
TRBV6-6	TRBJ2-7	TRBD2	PGSSTSGYVYEQY
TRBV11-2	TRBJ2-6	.	ATQRQCSGAIVLT
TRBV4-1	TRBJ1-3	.	ASSRTGSTGNTIY
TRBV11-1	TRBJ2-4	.	ASSWKQVDIQY
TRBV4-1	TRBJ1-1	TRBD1	TSSPMTGGYTEAF
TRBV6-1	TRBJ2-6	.	ASSGYRGPTSVANVLS
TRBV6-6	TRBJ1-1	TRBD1	ASSYAPGTGGPETF
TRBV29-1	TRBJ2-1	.	SLLVSSGHEQV
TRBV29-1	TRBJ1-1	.	CVGRGWGMNTEAF
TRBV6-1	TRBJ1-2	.	ASSEIRDNHGYT
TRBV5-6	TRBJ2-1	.	ASGVGTVRVEQF
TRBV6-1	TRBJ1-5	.	TSKMAPNQPQH
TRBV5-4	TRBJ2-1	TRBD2	ASRPNSGDLNEQF
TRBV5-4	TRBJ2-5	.	ASSLTNGKTKGRPQY
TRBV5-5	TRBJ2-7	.	ASSLGPMSSYEHY
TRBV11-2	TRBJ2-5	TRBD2	ASSLGLAGDWSETQY
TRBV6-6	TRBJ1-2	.	ASRAMGGREGYT
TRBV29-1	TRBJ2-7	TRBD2	SVGGVSTYEQW
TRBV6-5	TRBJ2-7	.	ARNPQSDDEQY
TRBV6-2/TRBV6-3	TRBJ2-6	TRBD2	ASSTLAGGSSGANVLT
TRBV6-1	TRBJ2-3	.	TSTEIAGRRTDTHY
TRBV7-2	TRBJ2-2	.	AISSQLTGEPF
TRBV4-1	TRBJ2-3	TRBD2	ASTQYTAGVMDTQY
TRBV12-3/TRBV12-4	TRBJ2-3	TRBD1	ASRGSGGYTQY
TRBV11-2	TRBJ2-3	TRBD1	ASSPWTGGDTDVQY
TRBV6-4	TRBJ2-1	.	TSSDVGNSYNEQF
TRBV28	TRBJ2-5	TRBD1	ANTPDRVIETQY
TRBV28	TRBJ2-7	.	ASRPLQADQY
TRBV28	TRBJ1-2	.	ACSSLADPGYGYT
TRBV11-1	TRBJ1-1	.	ASCLYPRANTEAY
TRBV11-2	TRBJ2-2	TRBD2	ASDHVRGRTGELF
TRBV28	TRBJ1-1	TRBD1	GSSLRQGRNTEAF
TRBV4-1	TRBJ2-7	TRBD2	ASSRIGGQGRPTWTSGRMYEQY
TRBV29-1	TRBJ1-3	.	SVRGGRVMNTIY
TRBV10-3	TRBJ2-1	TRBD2	AVNQGLESYNEEF
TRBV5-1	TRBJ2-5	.	ASSATAIQETRY
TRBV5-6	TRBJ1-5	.	ACSSTRGGDQPQH
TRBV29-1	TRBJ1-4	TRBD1	SALDRRLYLF
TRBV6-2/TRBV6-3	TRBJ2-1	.	ASSSPRQSTYNEQF
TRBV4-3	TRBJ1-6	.	TSSSWDMRRNSPLH
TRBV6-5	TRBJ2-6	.	VSSLGSGSSGANVLA
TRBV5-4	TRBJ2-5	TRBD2	ASSLAGSGKTQY
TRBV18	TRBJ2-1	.	ASSPFSGISYNEQF
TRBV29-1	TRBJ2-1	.	SSHKTRGGDEQF
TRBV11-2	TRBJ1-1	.	ASGLTSDLAGGEAF
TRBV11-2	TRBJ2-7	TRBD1	PSSEDRAEKQH
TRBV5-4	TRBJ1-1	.	ATSVSKGMKTEAF